This TCR beta chain stems from a study of shared clonotypes between healthy human individuals. The germline gives CDR1 SGHTA, CDR2 FQGNSA. This CDR3 is built from 17 residues. The germline V and J ends were trimmed by 5 bases and 4 bases, with 20 bases remaining between them. Findings of the study overall: Since donors were few, the genetic and exposure-history diversity represented was limited.

Regarding this clone: What it binds is unknown.

Each subset's genomic DNA was split evenly across several immunoSEQ plates. The protocol was immunoSEQ multiplex PCR, while the TCRdb copy is restricted to in-frame clones and leaves out a portion. The sample holds about 480,000 clones, 60% to 80% seen once. The receptor was isolated from a woman in her forties in good health. Some clones in this sample may be carry-over from other donors' samples. This chain joins TRBV7-2 and TRBJ1-4; no clear D. The sample comprised PBMCs. CDR3 loop: CASSHPAGGSLNEKLFF. As DNA, the CDR3 is TGTGCCAGCAGCCATCCCGCTGGTGGCAGCCTTAATGAAAAACTGTTTTTT.